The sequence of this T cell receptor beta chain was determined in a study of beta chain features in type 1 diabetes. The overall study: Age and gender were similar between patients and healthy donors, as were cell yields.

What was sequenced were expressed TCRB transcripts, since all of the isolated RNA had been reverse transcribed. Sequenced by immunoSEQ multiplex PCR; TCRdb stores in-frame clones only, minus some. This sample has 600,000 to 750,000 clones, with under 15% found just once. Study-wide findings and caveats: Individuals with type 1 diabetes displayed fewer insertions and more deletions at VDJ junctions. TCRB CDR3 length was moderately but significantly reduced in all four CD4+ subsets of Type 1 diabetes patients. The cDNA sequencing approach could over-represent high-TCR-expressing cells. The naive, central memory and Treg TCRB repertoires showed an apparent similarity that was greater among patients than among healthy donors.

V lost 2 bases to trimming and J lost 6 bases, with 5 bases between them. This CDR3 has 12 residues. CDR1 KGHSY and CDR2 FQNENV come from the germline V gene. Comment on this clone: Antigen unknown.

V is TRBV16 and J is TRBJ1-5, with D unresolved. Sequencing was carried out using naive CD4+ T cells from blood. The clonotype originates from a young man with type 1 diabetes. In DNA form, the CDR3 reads TGTGCCAGCAGCCAAGCGGGTCAGCCCCAGCATTTT. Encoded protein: CASSQAGQPQHF.